These 30 T cell receptor beta chains came from one sample sequenced in a study of Graves' ophthalmopathy and Graves' hyperthyroidism. CDR3 regions of TCR beta were amplified from RNA transcripts. An opening RT-PCR round employed HTBI primers and preceded a second-round multiplex PCR. TCRdb fed the multiplex PCR reads into MiXCR, producing one record per CDR3 protein. The sample consists of 650,000 to 900,000 distinct CDR3 sequences, approximately 40% of them appearing once. Sequencing used peripheral blood. The receptors shown here come from an adult man with Graves' ophthalmopathy.

This clonotype was seen only a few times. The CDR3 sequence is CASSFYSETQYF. CDR3 bases: TGTGCCAGCAGTTTCTACTCTGAGACCCAGTACTTC. This sequence joins TRBV2 and TRBJ2-5; D gene uncertain. In germline, CDR1 is SNHLY, CDR2 FYNNEI. The germline V and J ends were trimmed by 5 bases and 5 bases, with 9 bases remaining between them. CDR3 length equals 12 residues.

The sample holds a few counts of this clonotype. The chain joins TRBV5-6 to TRBJ2-2; D ambiguous. Germline CDR1 reads SGHDT; CDR2 reads YYEEEE. The CDR3 is 14 residues long. V was clipped by 5 bases and J by 3 bases, with 11 bases between them. The CDR3 loop reads CASSYRSHTGELFF. In DNA, the CDR3 is TGTGCCAGCAGTTACCGGAGTCACACCGGGGAGCTGTTTTTT.

The chain is built from TRBV14 and TRBJ1-4; tentatively, D is TRBD1 (5 bases). Germline V gene data show CDR1 as SGHDN and CDR2 as FVKESK. CDR3 length: 15 amino acids. V lost 1 base to trimming and J lost 1 base, with 7 bases between them. The CDR3 nucleotides read TGTGCCAGCAGCCAAGGGGGGAGAACTAATGAAAAACTGTTTTTT. Its translation: CASSQGGRTNEKLFF.

This clonotype was found many times. The chain combines TRBV7-6 with TRBJ1-2; 9 bases fit TRBD1. The CDR3 consists of 13 residues. Trimming cost V 3 bases and J 8 bases; bases outside gene matches: 4. Germline CDR1 and CDR2: SGHVS and FNYEAQ. CDR3 nucleotide sequence: TGTGCCAGCAGCTTGGGGACAGGGAAAGGCTACACCTTC. It is translated as CASSLGTGKGYTF.

This chain joins TRBV2 and TRBJ1-5; TRBD1 might be the D (6 bases). Looked up from germline, CDR1 is SNHLY and CDR2 is FYNNEI. CDR3 length equals 13 residues. Between the trimmed V and J ends, which lost 3 bases and 11 bases, there was a span of 14 bases. CDR3 sequence reads: CASSDGGAKTQHF. The CDR3 nucleotides read TGTGCCAGCAGTGACGGGGGCGCGAAGACCCAGCATTTT.

The J gene is TRBJ1-5, the V gene TRBV24-1, with 12 bases aligning to TRBD1. CDR3 length: 17 amino acids. CDR1 KGHDR and CDR2 SFDVKD come from the germline V gene. Trimming at V came to 4 bases and at J to 4 bases, leaving 7 bases not matched to a gene. The CDR3 DNA follows: TGTGCCACCAGTGACCCAGGGACAGGGGGCGTGAATCAGCCCCAGCATTTT. The encoded protein is CATSDPGTGGVNQPQHF.

This clonotype occurred a few times. The rearrangement links TRBV12-3 or TRBV12-4 to TRBJ1-3; the D gene is possibly TRBD1 (5 bases). The V and J ends lost 5 bases and 0 bases respectively, with 11 bases between them. The CDR3 consists of 15 residues. The CDR3 is CASSRTPSSGNTIYF. The CDR3, as DNA: TGTGCCAGCAGTCGGACACCGAGCTCTGGAAACACCATATATTTT.

Ten or more counts support this clonotype. The chain combines TRBV2 with TRBJ1-3, with 7 bases identical to TRBD1. After removal of 8 bases from V and 0 bases from J, the junction contained 4 bases not matched to a gene. The CDR3 has 14 residues. Germline V gene sequence: CDR1 SNHLY, CDR2 FYNNEI. CDR3 DNA sequence: TGTGCCAGCGGCAACAGGGGCTCTGGAAACACCATATATTTT. Amino acids: CASGNRGSGNTIYF. Combining the CDR3 with reference TRBV2 and TRBJ1-3 gives the whole variable domain EPEVTQTPSHQVTQMGQEVILRCVPISNHLYFYWYRQILGQKVEFLVSFYNNEISEKSEIFDDQFSVERPDGSNFTLKIRSTKLEDSAMYFCASGNRGSGNTIYFGEGSWLTVV.

Worth noting for this clonotype: A much bigger clone sits one base away, suggesting this may be a read error. The genes are TRBV7-8 and TRBJ1-2, with 12 bases lining up with TRBD1. The CDR3 runs to 15 residues. Germline V gene data show CDR1 as SGHVS and CDR2 as FQNEAQ. CDR3 nucleotides: TGTGCCTGCAGCTTTGGGACAGGGGGCTACTATGGCTACACCTTC. Translation gives CACSFGTGGYYGYTF.

The chain couples TRBV6-5 to TRBJ2-5; D is ambiguous. Trimming cost V 8 bases and J 0 bases, with 16 bases left between them. Germline V gene lookup returns CDR1 MNHEY and CDR2 SVGAGI. The CDR3 runs 15 residues. CDR3 sequence: CASRDQGKYQETQYF. The CDR3 coding sequence is TGTGCCAGCCGCGATCAAGGGAAGTACCAAGAGACCCAGTACTTC.

The chain links TRBV19 to TRBJ1-2; D not resolved. The CDR3 length is 17 residues. The V gene lost 0 bases and the J gene lost 3 bases, with 17 bases spanning the gap. In germline, CDR1 is LNHDA, CDR2 SQIVND (reference sequence). The CDR3 DNA follows: TGTGCCAGTAGTATAGACGGCCCTCGGGGAGGGTACTATGGCTACACCTTC. Its translation: CASSIDGPRGGYYGYTF.

This clonotype has only a few counts. The chain is built from TRBV3-1 and TRBJ1-1; D is perhaps TRBD1 (5 bases). CDR3 length equals 11 residues. Germline loops: CDR1 LGHDT, CDR2 YNNKEL (reference sequence). V dropped 1 base and J dropped 10 bases, with 7 bases sitting between them. In DNA form, the CDR3 reads TGTGCCAGCAGCCAAGGAGGGACAGCTTTCTTT. Its translation: CASSQGGTAFF.

The rearrangement joins TRBV20-1 to TRBJ1-1, with D unclear. V was cut by 3 bases and J by 1 base, with 12 bases left in between. The CDR3 covers 14 residues. Germline CDR1 is DFQATT and CDR2 is SNEGSKA (reference sequence). CDR3 DNA sequence: TGCAGTGCTAGGCCAGCCAGCGGGAACACTGAAGCTTTCTTT. It encodes CSARPASGNTEAFF.

This clonotype has only a few counts. This may stem from a read error, because a much larger clone lies one nucleotide away. The chain uses TRBV9 and TRBJ1-5; tentatively, D is TRBD1 (6 bases). This CDR3 spans 14 amino acids. Germline CDR1 SGDLS, CDR2 YYNGEE. Trimming removed 4 bases at V and 4 bases at J, with 12 bases between. CDR3 region: CASSPGTRNQPQHF. CDR3 DNA sequence: TGTGCCAGCAGCCCCGGGACACGGAATCAGCCCCAGCATTTT.

The chain is built from TRBV7-3 and TRBJ2-5, with 8 bases aligning to TRBD2. The CDR3 consists of 15 residues. CDR1 is SGHTA, CDR2 FQGTGA, per germline. V lost 5 bases and J lost 4; bases outside the gene matches: 9. DNA of the CDR3: TGTGCCAGCAGCCGCGTTCGGGGGGGCCGAGAGACCCAGTACTTC. Residues: CASSRVRGGRETQYF.

The chain is built from TRBV30 and TRBJ1-2, with D possibly matching TRBD1 (6 bases). Germline V gene data show CDR1 as GTSNPN and CDR2 as SVGIG (reference sequence). The CDR3 loop spans 13 amino acids. Trimming removed 3 bases at V and 1 base at J, with 9 bases between. The DNA for the CDR3 is TGTGCCTGGAGCGAGGACAGTAACTATGGCTACACCTTC. Its translation: CAWSEDSNYGYTF.

In its sample, this clonotype was seen many times. The chain combines TRBV7-2 with TRBJ1-2, with D hard to call. Germline CDR1 and CDR2: SGHTA and FQGNSA. CDR3 length: 13 amino acids. The V and J ends lost 5 bases and 2 bases respectively, with 9 bases between them. This chain's CDR3 is CASSARGNYGYTF. For the CDR3, the DNA is TGTGCCAGCAGCGCACGTGGGAACTATGGCTACACCTTC.

The CDR3 coding sequence is TGTGCCAGCAGCGTAAAAGGGACAAAAATTAGCAATCAGCCCCAGCATTTT. Residues: CASSVKGTKISNQPQHF. The genes are TRBV9 and TRBJ1-5; a possible D gene is TRBD1 (6 bases). Germline V gene sequence: CDR1 SGDLS, CDR2 YYNGEE. V lost 1 base and J lost 0, with 14 bases in between. CDR3 size: 17 residues.

This clonotype was picked up many times. The chain is built from TRBV15 and TRBJ2-5; D is perhaps TRBD2 (5 bases). V lost 3 bases and J 5 bases, leaving 22 bases between the germline ends. CDR3 length: 17 amino acids. From germline, CDR1 is LNHNV and CDR2 YYDKDF (reference sequence). This chain's CDR3 is CATSRLSLDGPGETQYF. The DNA of the CDR3 is TGTGCCACCAGCAGGCTCTCCCTGGACGGTCCGGGGGAGACCCAGTACTTC.

About this clonotype: A much larger clone is a single base away; this may be a read error. The genes are TRBV19 and TRBJ1-1, with 7 bases fitting TRBD1. Losses at the gene ends were 7 bases for V and 0 bases for J; bases not matched to a gene: 5. The CDR3 has 14 residues. Per germline, CDR1 LNHDA and CDR2 SQIVND (reference sequence). The CDR3 nucleotides are TGTGCCAGTACCCGCACAGGGGTGAACACTGAAGCTTTCTTT. Translation gives CASTRTGVNTEAFF.

CDR3 sequence: CAIRTARRGNMYF. CDR3 sequence (DNA): TGTGCCATCAGAACGGCTAGGCGGGGAAACATGTATTTT. This chain links TRBV10-3 with TRBJ2-3, with D maybe TRBD2 (6 bases). V was pared by 6 bases and J by 14 bases, with 21 bases between. CDR1 ENHRY and CDR2 SYGVKD come from the germline V gene. This CDR3 has 13 residues.

On this clonotype itself: Relative to the germline gene, one junction end is altered; a read error may explain this. V and J are TRBV24-1 and TRBJ2-6; 10 bases are shared with TRBD1. Germline CDR1 is KGHDR and CDR2 is SFDVKD. CDR3 length equals 16 residues. In DNA, the CDR3 is TGTGCCACCAGTGTCGGGACCGGGACAGGGGACAACGTCCTGACTTTC. This sequence encodes CATSVGTGTGDNVLTF.

V gene TRBV12-3 or TRBV12-4 combines with J gene TRBJ2-7; no clear D gene. The length of the CDR3 is 11 residues. V was trimmed by 7 bases and J by 3 bases, leaving 7 bases between them. Written as DNA, the CDR3 is TGTGCCAGCACCTTCGTCTACGAGCAGTACTTC. Encoded protein: CASTFVYEQYF.

This chain links TRBV29-1 with TRBJ2-7, with TRBD1 identical over 9 bases. Trimming took 7 bases from V and 2 from J; bases not matched to a gene: 6. This CDR3 spans 13 amino acids. In germline, CDR1 is SQVTM, CDR2 ANQGSEA. CDR3 region: CSDTDRGTYEQYF. CDR3 DNA sequence: TGCAGCGACACAGACAGGGGGACCTACGAGCAGTACTTC.

V is TRBV11-2 and J is TRBJ2-5; a weak D match, TRBD1 (6 bases). This CDR3 is 16 amino acids long. Trimming took 10 bases from V and 5 from J, leaving 26 bases between them. CDR1 is SGHAT, CDR2 FQNNGV, per germline. The CDR3 spells CAISESQRGKGETQYF. The CDR3 nucleotides read TGTGCCATCAGTGAGTCGCAGAGGGGGAAAGGGGAGACCCAGTACTTC.

This clonotype has just a few counts. V gene TRBV7-2 combines with J gene TRBJ1-4; tentative D call: TRBD1 (5 bases). The CDR3 covers 17 residues. Germline-derived CDR1 and CDR2 are SGHTA and FQGNSA. Trimming took off 5 bases at V and 9 bases at J, with 25 bases between the two ends. The CDR3 loop is CASSPLLEVGGWKKLFF. Written as DNA, the CDR3 is TGTGCCAGCAGCCCACTACTAGAGGTCGGGGGATGGAAAAAACTGTTTTTT.

This clonotype showed up many times. The chain links TRBV2 to TRBJ1-2; D gene unclear. V shed 6 bases and J shed 7 bases, with 15 bases lying between them. In germline, CDR1 is SNHLY, CDR2 FYNNEI. This CDR3 contains 13 residues. The CDR3 nucleotides read TGTGCCAGCAGAAGGACGCGGTCGGCTGGCTACACCTTC. Translating it yields CASRRTRSAGYTF.

The chain uses TRBV6-2 or TRBV6-3 and TRBJ1-2; D might be TRBD1 (5 bases). CDR1 and CDR2 from the germline V gene are MNHEY and SVGEGT. V shed 2 bases and J shed 1 base, with 14 bases lying between them. The CDR3 sequence is 16 residues long. The CDR3 region is CASSYGAGLFNYGYTF. Written as DNA, the CDR3 is TGTGCCAGCAGTTACGGGGCAGGCCTCTTTAACTATGGCTACACCTTC.

V is TRBV20-1 and J is TRBJ1-5; D uncertain. Germline V gene lookup returns CDR1 DFQATT and CDR2 SNEGSKA (reference sequence). V was trimmed by 6 bases and J by 1 base, leaving 10 bases between them. This CDR3 has 13 residues. The CDR3 nucleotides read TGCAGTGCCGAATCCGGAAGCAATCAGCCCCAGCATTTT. Its protein product is CSAESGSNQPQHF.

The chain links TRBV7-6 to TRBJ2-7; 9 positions agree with TRBD1. This CDR3 has 16 amino acids. Germline CDR1 is SGHVS and CDR2 is FNYEAQ. The V gene end was trimmed by 5 bases and the J gene end by 5 bases; junction bases not matched to a gene: 13. In nucleotides, the CDR3 is TGTGCCAGCAGCCGCAGTTTGGACAGGGGTTGGAACGAGCAGTACTTC. It yields the protein CASSRSLDRGWNEQYF. Combining the CDR3 with reference TRBV7-6 and TRBJ2-7 gives the whole variable domain GAGVSQSPRYKVTKRGQDVALRCDPISGHVSLYWYRQALGQGPEFLTYFNYEAQQDKSGLPNDRFSAERPEGSISTLTIQRTEQRDSAMYRCASSRSLDRGWNEQYFGPGTRLTVT.